A single sample is the source of the 26 T cell receptor beta chains below, sequenced in a study of CD8+ T cells in alopecia areata (dated by TCRdb to 2016 to 2018). The time point label here, explained by the study, means: about 4 weeks on oral tofacitinib. The treatment or condition label corresponds to: oral pan-JAK inhibitor, 5-10 mg twice daily. Receptors were amplified or captured by the immunoSEQ multiplex PCR assay. RNA was extracted from all samples and reverse transcribed into cDNA as template for TCR sequencing. Entries here come from immuneACCESS through TCRdb and include only in-frame sequences with V and J called. Some clones fail to appear in such tables; in the studies checked, an unresolved V gene covers under half of the shortfall, and the cause of the remainder is unknown. For this sample the table gives about 200,000 clones, of which 45% to 75% were detected only once. Together, the top ten hold over 3% of the sample.

Specimen: CD4+ T cells sorted from blood, collected at week 4, from a patient treated with tofacitinib. The source is a human donor with alopecia areata.

The chain uses TRBV6-5 and TRBJ1-2; D is undetermined. Germline V gene lookup returns CDR1 MNHEY and CDR2 SVGAGI. V was clipped by 2 bases and J by 1 base, with 5 bases between them. The length of the CDR3 is 13 residues. CDR3 residues: CASSYNGNYGYTF. DNA for the CDR3: TGTGCCAGCAGTTACAATGGTAACTATGGCTACACCTTC.

The chain employs TRBV11-2 and TRBJ2-2; 7 bases are a match to TRBD2. Germline values: CDR1 SGHAT, CDR2 FQNNGV. Trimming removed 1 base from V and 4 bases from J; junction bases left unmatched: 9. The CDR3 is 17 residues long. The CDR3 DNA reads TGTGCCAGCAGCTTAGTGCTACGACTAGCTGGCACCGGGGAGCTGTTTTTT. This translates into CASSLVLRLAGTGELFF.

This sequence joins TRBV4-1 and TRBJ2-3, with D unclear. Germline V gene sequence: CDR1 MGHRA, CDR2 YSYEKL. The CDR3 runs 16 residues. V lost 0 bases and J lost 0, with 10 bases in between. The CDR3 spells CASSQDGPGSTDTQYF. Written as DNA, the CDR3 is TGCGCCAGCAGCCAAGACGGCCCTGGAAGCACAGATACGCAGTATTTT.

The gene calls are TRBV7-2 and TRBJ2-2, with 14 nucleotides matching TRBD2. This CDR3 is 15 amino acids long. After removal of 5 bases from V and 7 bases from J, the junction contained 3 bases not matched to a gene. Looked up from germline, CDR1 is SGHTA and CDR2 is FQGNSA. CDR3 amino acids: CASSGTSGGHGELFF. CDR3 nucleotide sequence: TGTGCCAGCAGCGGGACTAGCGGGGGCCACGGGGAGCTGTTTTTT.

The chain uses TRBV5-1 and TRBJ2-3; 12 positions match TRBD2. CDR1 SGHRS and CDR2 YFSETQ come from the germline V gene. V lost 4 bases, J lost 5 bases, and 8 bases stayed unmatched. CDR3 length: 16 amino acids. The CDR3 coding sequence is TGCGCCAGCAGCCCGCTAGCGGGGGGGCTGGAAGATACGCAGTATTTT. It specifies CASSPLAGGLEDTQYF.

The V and J genes are TRBV30 and TRBJ2-6; D is tentatively TRBD1 or TRBD2 (5 bases each). There are 15 residues in the CDR3. The germline V gene has CDR1 GTSNPN and CDR2 SVGIG (reference sequence). Deletions cut 2 bases from V and 1 base from J, with 9 bases between. The CDR3 is CAWSRDVSGANVLTF. For the CDR3, the DNA is TGTGCCTGGAGTCGGGACGTTTCTGGGGCCAACGTCCTGACTTTC.

This clone has a handful of counts. The chain couples TRBV11-2 to TRBJ2-3, with 8 bases aligning to TRBD2. Germline V CDR1 and CDR2: SGHAT, FQNNGV. The CDR3 runs to 14 residues. Losses at the gene ends were 5 bases for V and 6 bases for J; bases not matched to a gene: 7. In nucleotides, the CDR3 is TGTGCCAGCAGCCCCGGACTAGCTCTGGATACGCAGTATTTT. Amino acid sequence: CASSPGLALDTQYF.

The chain joins TRBV2 to TRBJ2-7; TRBD2 is a possible D gene (5 bases). This CDR3 comprises 17 residues. Germline loops: CDR1 SNHLY, CDR2 FYNNEI. With 0 bases removed from V and 8 bases from J, the gap between germline ends came to 23 bases. The CDR3 region is CASSEAWVPGGLGKQYF. CDR3 DNA: TGTGCCAGCAGTGAAGCCTGGGTCCCCGGAGGCCTAGGCAAGCAGTACTTC.

Details on this clone: The junction departs from germline at one end; a sequencing error may be responsible. This rearrangement joins TRBV30 to TRBJ1-2; possible D gene TRBD1, 6 bases. This CDR3 region has 14 residues. Germline CDR1 GTSNPN, CDR2 SVGIG (reference sequence). The CDR3 DNA reads TGTGCCTGGAGTGTACGTGGGGGGCCAACCGCGACCCACTTC. Encoded protein: CAWSVRGGPTATHF.

J is TRBJ1-2 and V is TRBV4-3; tentative D call: TRBD1 (6 bases). The CDR3 contains 15 residues. Germline lookup yields CDR1 LGHNA and CDR2 YSLEER. V was cut by 0 bases and J by 7 bases, with 15 bases left in between. DNA of the CDR3: TGCGCCAGCAGCCAAGATAGGCAGGGGTTTCGTGGCTACACCTTC. Translation: CASSQDRQGFRGYTF.

V gene TRBV6-1 combines with J gene TRBJ2-4, with unresolved D. This CDR3 contains 13 residues. Per germline, CDR1 MNHNS and CDR2 SASEGT. V was cut by 2 bases and J by 5 bases, with 7 bases left in between. For the CDR3, the DNA is TGTGCCAGCAGTGAATCTGTGGAAAACATTCAGTACTTC. Its translation: CASSESVENIQYF.

The CDR3 DNA reads as TGTGCCTGGAGGAAGACTAGCGGGGGGGCCAGTGAGCAGTTCTTC. Residues: CAWRKTSGGASEQFF. The V call is TRBV30, the J call TRBJ2-1; 14 nucleotides match TRBD2. Trimming removed 3 bases from V and 9 bases from J; junction bases left unmatched: 7. This CDR3 is 15 amino acids long. Germline V gene sequence: CDR1 GTSNPN, CDR2 SVGIG (reference sequence).

This chain links TRBV25-1 with TRBJ2-3; no reliable D call. V shed 3 bases and J shed 3 bases, with 10 bases lying between them. Germline loops: CDR1 MGHDK, CDR2 SYGVNS. The CDR3 sequence is 14 residues long. The CDR3 bases are TGTGCCAGCAGTGAGTTTCGGATTACAGATACGCAGTATTTT. Translating gives CASSEFRITDTQYF.

The V and J genes are TRBV2 and TRBJ1-5; a possible D gene is TRBD1 (5 bases). The germline V gene encodes CDR1 SNHLY and CDR2 FYNNEI. The CDR3 covers 12 residues. The V end was cut by 9 bases, the J end by 4 bases, with 10 bases between. The CDR3 protein is CASQGVNQPQHF. As DNA, the CDR3 is TGTGCCAGTCAGGGAGTGAATCAGCCCCAGCATTTT.

The rearrangement uses TRBV2 and TRBJ2-2, with D possibly matching TRBD1 (6 bases). The CDR3 runs 15 residues. Germline V CDR1 and CDR2: SNHLY, FYNNEI. The germline V and J ends were trimmed by 6 bases and 0 bases, with 11 bases remaining between them. This CDR3 reads CASRGTTTNTGELFF. CDR3 nucleotides: TGTGCCAGCAGGGGGACAACGACGAACACCGGGGAGCTGTTTTTT.

The chain is built from TRBV19 and TRBJ2-6, with D unclear. Germline lookup yields CDR1 LNHDA and CDR2 SQIVND (reference sequence). The CDR3 is 13 amino acids. Trimming stripped 2 bases from V and 4 bases from J, with 3 bases between. The DNA for the CDR3 is TGTGCCAGTAGTATACCCGGGGCCAACGTCCTGACTTTC. Its protein is CASSIPGANVLTF.

This clone was counted between two and nine times. This rearrangement joins TRBV7-2 to TRBJ2-1; TRBD2 agrees at 9 bases. With V trimmed by 4 bases and J by 5 bases, 9 bases remained unmatched. This CDR3 is 16 amino acids long. Germline CDR1 reads SGHTA; CDR2 reads FQGNSA. The CDR3 sequence is CASSSSLAGPNNEQFF. Here the CDR3 DNA reads TGTGCCAGCAGCTCCTCCCTAGCGGGGCCCAACAATGAGCAGTTCTTC.

This clone has only a few counts. This chain links TRBV15 with TRBJ1-2; the match to TRBD1 covers 8 bases. Germline trimming cut 5 bases from V and 3 bases from J; bases unmatched to any gene: 8. The length of the CDR3 is 15 residues. Germline CDR1 LNHNV, CDR2 YYDKDF (reference sequence). The DNA of the CDR3 is TGTGCCACCAGCTACACGACAGGGGTCCACTATGGCTACACCTTC. It encodes CATSYTTGVHYGYTF.

This sequence joins TRBV30 and TRBJ2-7; D remains ambiguous. In germline, CDR1 is GTSNPN, CDR2 SVGIG (reference sequence). The CDR3 totals 12 residues. The V end was cut by 1 base, the J end by 3 bases, with 7 bases between. The CDR3 nucleotides are TGTGCCTGGAGTGGGGTACTCTACGAGCAGTACTTC. Its translation: CAWSGVLYEQYF.

The V gene is TRBV7-2, the J gene TRBJ1-6, with 7 positions matching TRBD1. V was clipped by 5 bases and J by 10 bases; unmatched bases: 11. This CDR3 has 15 residues. CDR1 SGHTA and CDR2 FQGNSA come from the germline V gene. CDR3 amino acids: CASSTEGGAGSPLHF. The CDR3 region has the DNA TGTGCCAGCAGCACCGAAGGGGGCGCAGGGTCACCCCTCCACTTT.

The chain links TRBV11-2 to TRBJ2-5; D call uncertain. The V end was cut by 4 bases, the J end by 5 bases, with 5 bases between. The CDR3 spans 11 residues. Looked up from germline, CDR1 is SGHAT and CDR2 is FQNNGV. The CDR3 protein is CASSYGETQYF. Here the CDR3 DNA reads TGTGCCAGCAGCTATGGGGAGACCCAGTACTTC.

The chain employs TRBV6-5 and TRBJ1-6, with D unclear. Trimming removed 4 bases at V and 10 bases at J, with 17 bases between. This CDR3 has 15 amino acids. CDR1 MNHEY and CDR2 SVGAGI come from the germline V gene. The CDR3 loop is CASSSIDREKSPLHF. In DNA, the CDR3 is TGTGCCAGCAGTTCCATAGATCGCGAAAAATCACCCCTCCACTTT.

The chain couples TRBV18 to TRBJ2-5, with 7 bases identical to TRBD2. The CDR3 is 15 amino acids. The junction had 6 bases not matched to a gene; V was cut back by 3 bases and J by 2 bases. Germline-derived CDR1 and CDR2 are KGHSH and LQKENI. CDR3 amino acids: CASSPPGLTQETQYF. CDR3 bases: TGTGCCAGCTCACCCCCGGGACTAACACAAGAGACCCAGTACTTC.

CDR3 sequence reads: CASSSRGGGSTDTQYF. The CDR3 nucleotides are TGTGCCAGCAGCTCCCGTGGGGGGGGTAGCACAGATACGCAGTATTTT. The J gene is TRBJ2-3, the V gene TRBV11-2; TRBD2 agrees at 7 bases. The CDR3 totals 16 residues. From germline, CDR1 is SGHAT and CDR2 FQNNGV. V was clipped by 4 bases and J by 0 bases; unmatched bases: 7.

There are a few counts of this clone. This chain joins TRBV6-5 and TRBJ2-1; TRBD2 matches 8 bases. In germline, CDR1 is MNHEY, CDR2 SVGAGI. The CDR3 consists of 15 residues. V lost 2 bases to trimming and J lost 2 bases; unmatched junction nucleotides: 2. The CDR3 coding sequence is TGTGCCAGCAGTTACAGCGGGGGACCCTACAATGAGCAGTTCTTC. It encodes CASSYSGGPYNEQFF.

This chain joins TRBV27 and TRBJ1-1; D call uncertain. Germline V lookup: CDR1 MNHEY, CDR2 SMNVEV (reference sequence). The CDR3 has 13 amino acids. V was clipped by 8 bases and J by 7 bases, with 17 bases between them. CDR3 sequence: CASRIGRIGEAFF. The CDR3 DNA sequence: TGTGCCAGCCGAATCGGTCGTATCGGTGAAGCTTTCTTT.